This T cell receptor (beta chain) was sequenced for a study of spatial heterogeneity in lung cancer (dated by TCRdb to about 2019). For context, the study as a whole: Donors were 65 to 85 patients with early-stage, untreated non-small cell lung cancer from the lung TRACERx cohort. Follow-up PBMC samples were sequenced whenever the samples were available, and the median time to follow-up was around 2 years after resection. More beta-chain than alpha-chain transcripts were consistently detected, likely reflecting higher beta-chain transcript abundance. In the raw uncorrected reads, each unique combination of TCR and UMI appeared more than ten times on average. In non-small cell lung cancer, the study made a quantitative comparison of TCR alpha and beta repertoires among multiple tumor regions, matched nontumor lung and blood. Nonsynonymous mutation counts, determined by whole-exome sequencing of tumor tissue, were related to TCR repertoire features. At surgery, hundreds of tumor regions, around 64 matched nontumor lung samples and 56 PBMC samples were TCR-sequenced for both alpha and beta chains.

This clonotype came up many times. There is no known antigen for this receptor. Qualities for individual bases were not recorded, and no much larger clone is one base off. The method was 5' RACE. Sequencer: NextSeq 500. To allow correction of PCR and sequencing errors, the TCR library protocol tagged every TCR cDNA molecule with a unique molecular identifier. The published analysis was carried out like this. Decombinator tools were used for TCR identification, UMI-based error correction and CDR3 extraction. TCRs above a frequency of 2 per 1,000, corresponding to the top 1% of the tumor frequency distribution, were defined as expanded. Rényi diversity was computed with the R vegan package after subsampling each repertoire 100 times to 5,000 TCRs. CDR3 similarity networks were built from amino acid triplet string-kernel similarity, connecting CDR3s with pairwise similarity above 0.82. TCRdb itself trimmed the public reads at Q25 with fastp, ran MiXCR and retained productive beta chains. One record per CDR3 amino acid sequence lists the most common genes and DNA. These V and J calls rely on TCRdb rather than the paper's analysis. The sample contains roughly 45,000 distinct CDR3 sequences, 22% of them found a single time. The ten top clones hold less than 9.5% of the sample.

CDR1 and CDR2 are drawn from the germline V gene: SGHVS, FQNEAQ. V was cut back by 3 bases and J by 7 bases, leaving a gap of 13 bases between them. The CDR3 runs 14 residues from the cysteine to the phenylalanine. CDR3 DNA only is kept here, 42 bases in frame from base 1. What this sample's time point label stands for: blood at routine non-recurrence follow-up after resection. For TCR sequencing, whole RNA was extracted from tumor and nontumor lung tissue, or from cryopreserved PBMC samples, and no cell sorting was done. Patients were selected for TCR sequencing only if sufficient RNA was available from at least two tumor regions. The research as a whole found: Comparisons of baseline and follow-up blood repertoires included only 14 patients. Confirming at a functional level the hypothesis that regional TCRs recognize regional mutations was considered to require additional single-cell paired TCR alpha and beta sequencing. Ubiquitous expanded tumor TCRs showed up in blood more often at tumor resection than at routine follow-up.

The V and J segments used are TRBV7-8 and TRBJ2-1, with the D gene not confidently named. The source of this sequence is a female donor with early-stage non-small cell lung cancer. The sequencing used PBMCs, collected at follow-up. The DNA sequence is given as TGTGCCAGCAGCTTCACGGGCCGTTCTAATGAGCAGTTCTTC. The translation is CASSFTGRSNEQFF.